The source of this TCR beta chain is a study of shared clonotypes between healthy human individuals. The repertoire was sequenced with immunoSEQ multiplex PCR; TCRdb's copy has only in-frame clones and lacks some. This sample has 2 million to 2.5 million clones, with more than 90% found just once. The CDR3 is made up of 16 amino acids. Germline values: CDR1 SNHLY, CDR2 FYNNEI. Trimming cost V 7 bases and J 4 bases, with 20 bases left between them. Sequenced input: naive CD4+ T cells sorted from blood. Documented subset: CD45RA+ positively selected. This clonotype originated in a man in his late teens or twenties in good health. This rearrangement joins TRBV2 to TRBJ2-1; the D gene is possibly TRBD2 (6 bases). CDR3 region: CASTEEGRRGYNEQFF. In nucleotides, the CDR3 is TGTGCCAGCACCGAGGAGGGGAGACGCGGGTACAATGAGCAGTTCTTC.